What follows are 11 T cell receptor beta chains derived from one specimen sequenced in a study of blood T cell repertoires in COVID-19 (dated by TCRdb to about 2020). The method was the immunoSEQ multiplex PCR assay. TCRdb took over this immuneACCESS table, retaining in-frame rearrangements with V and J assigned. Such tables are incomplete; in checked studies, under half of the missing clones stem from an unresolved V gene, and the remainder is unexplained. The sample table contains about 200,000 clones; only one count was recorded for 65% to 85% of them. Together, the top ten hold 10% of the sample. Sequenced material: peripheral blood. The receptors derive from a woman older than 75 with acute or convalescent COVID-19.

The chain links TRBV4-2 to TRBJ2-3, with 11 bases fitting TRBD2. The CDR3 contains 17 residues. Germline V gives CDR1 LGHNA, CDR2 YNFKEQ. The ends lost 0 bases at V and 4 bases at J; junction bases unmatched: 6. DNA of the CDR3: TGTGCCAGCAGCCAAGAGGCTAGCGGGGGGCCTGCAGATACGCAGTATTTT. This encodes CASSQEASGGPADTQYF.

This clone was seen a handful of times. This chain uses TRBV24-1 with TRBJ2-7; 10 positions agree with TRBD1. The germline V gene has CDR1 KGHDR and CDR2 SFDVKD. V gave up 5 bases and J gave up 2 bases; unmatched junction bases: 8. This CDR3 region has 16 residues. The CDR3 nucleotides are TGTGCCACCAGTGTTGGTGGGACAGGGGTCCCCTACGAGCAGTACTTC. This codes for CATSVGGTGVPYEQYF.

The J gene is TRBJ1-2, the V gene TRBV19; D not resolved. Germline loops: CDR1 LNHDA, CDR2 SQIVND (reference sequence). With 3 bases removed from V and 4 bases from J, the gap between germline ends came to 9 bases. There are 13 residues in the CDR3. This CDR3 reads CASSMSTIYGYTF. As DNA, the CDR3 is TGTGCCAGTAGTATGAGCACCATCTATGGCTACACCTTC.

This chain uses TRBV9 with TRBJ2-1, with D maybe TRBD1 (6 bases). The CDR3 sequence is 13 residues long. The V and J ends lost 4 bases and 5 bases respectively, with 10 bases between them. Germline CDR1 SGDLS, CDR2 YYNGEE. CDR3 sequence: CASSLRTDNEQFF. The CDR3 DNA sequence: TGTGCCAGCAGCTTAAGGACAGACAATGAGCAGTTCTTC. Looking up the rest from reference TRBV9 and TRBJ2-1 gives the full variable domain: DSGVTQTPKHLITATGQRVTLRCSPRSGDLSVYWYQQSLDQGLQFLIQYYNGEERAKGNILERFSAQQFPDLHSELNLSSLELGDSALYFCASSLRTDNEQFFGPGTRLTVL.

V gene TRBV11-3 combines with J gene TRBJ2-5, with D hard to call. CDR1 and CDR2 from the germline V gene are SGHNT and YENEEA. CDR3 length: 11 residues. Trimming shortened V by 4 bases and J by 9 bases, and 9 bases separated the two germline ends. The CDR3 sequence: CASSSNEAQYF. In nucleotides, the CDR3 is TGTGCCAGCAGCTCTAATGAGGCCCAGTACTTC.

V usage is TRBV29-1 and J usage is TRBJ1-1; D remains unclear. Per the germline V gene, CDR1 is SQVTM and CDR2 is ANQGSEA. V lost 6 bases and J 0 bases, leaving 11 bases between the germline ends. The CDR3 length is 13 residues. The CDR3: CSVAGVMNTEAFF. The CDR3 coding sequence is TGCAGCGTGGCCGGGGTAATGAACACTGAAGCTTTCTTT. Filled out from reference TRBV29-1 and TRBJ1-1, the complete variable domain reads SAVISQKPSRDICQRGTSLTIQCQVDSQVTMMFWYRQQPGQSLTLIATANQGSEATYESGFVIDKFPISRPNLTFSTLTVSNMSPEDSSIYLCSVAGVMNTEAFFGQGTRLTVV.

The V call is TRBV15, the J call TRBJ1-6; TRBD1 matches at 10 bases. This CDR3 comprises 15 residues. V lost 0 bases to trimming and J lost 13 bases; unmatched junction nucleotides: 6. Germline V gene sequence: CDR1 LNHNV, CDR2 YYDKDF (reference sequence). The CDR3: CATSREGQGQSPLHF. The CDR3 region has the DNA TGTGCCACCAGCAGAGAGGGACAGGGGCAATCCCCCCTCCACTTT.

The CDR3 region has the DNA TGTGCCAGCAGCTCGACTAGCCTCCATACGCAGTATTTT. It translates to CASSSTSLHTQYF. The V call is TRBV11-3, the J call TRBJ2-3, with TRBD2 identical over 7 bases. Per germline, CDR1 SGHNT and CDR2 YENEEA. The junction had 5 bases not matched to a gene; V was cut back by 4 bases and J by 7 bases. CDR3 size: 13 residues.

This clone was recorded once. The chain couples TRBV6-5 to TRBJ1-5, with 9 bases aligning to TRBD1. CDR3 length: 15 residues. Germline CDR1 is MNHEY and CDR2 is SVGAGI. Germline trimming cut 5 bases from V and 6 bases from J; bases unmatched to any gene: 8. The CDR3 loop reads CASSTTTGGGQPQHF. The CDR3 coding sequence is TGTGCCAGCAGTACCACAACAGGGGGCGGTCAGCCCCAGCATTTT.

The CDR3 region is CASSYSSRGGAPEQFF. Here the CDR3 DNA reads TGTGCCAGCAGTTACTCCTCGCGCGGGGGGGCCCCTGAGCAGTTCTTC. This rearrangement joins TRBV6-2 or TRBV6-3 to TRBJ2-1; 9 bases match TRBD2. Germline CDR1 MNHEY, CDR2 SVGEGT. The CDR3 has 16 amino acids. V shed 0 bases and J 9 bases; nucleotides not matched to a gene: 9.

The chain recombines TRBV7-9 with TRBJ2-7, with 8 bases that match TRBD1. The CDR3 has 15 amino acids. The V gene's germline CDR1 is SEHNR and CDR2 FQNEAQ (reference sequence). Trimming at V came to 2 bases and at J to 7 bases, leaving 10 bases not matched to a gene. CDR3 sequence reads: CASSLFGTGSDEQYF. CDR3 coding DNA: TGTGCCAGCAGCTTATTCGGGACAGGCTCCGATGAGCAGTACTTC. Full variable domain (missing parts from reference TRBV7-9 and TRBJ2-7): DTGVSQNPRHKITKRGQNVTFRCDPISEHNRLYWYRQTLGQGPEFLTYFQNEAQLEKSRLLSDRFSAERPKGSFSTLEIQRTEQGDSAMYLCASSLFGTGSDEQYFGPGTRLTVT.